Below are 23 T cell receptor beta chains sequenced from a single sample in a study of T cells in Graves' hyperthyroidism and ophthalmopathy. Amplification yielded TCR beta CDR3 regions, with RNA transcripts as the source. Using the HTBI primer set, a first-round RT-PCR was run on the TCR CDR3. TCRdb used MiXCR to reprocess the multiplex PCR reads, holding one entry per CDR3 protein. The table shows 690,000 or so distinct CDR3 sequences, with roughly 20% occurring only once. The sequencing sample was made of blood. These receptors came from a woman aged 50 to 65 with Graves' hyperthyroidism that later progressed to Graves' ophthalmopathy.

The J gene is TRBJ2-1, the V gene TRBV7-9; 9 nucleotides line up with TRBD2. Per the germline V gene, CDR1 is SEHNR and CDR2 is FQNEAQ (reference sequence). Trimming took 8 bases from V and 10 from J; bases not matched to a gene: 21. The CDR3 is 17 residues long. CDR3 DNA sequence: TGTGCCAGCGGTTGGGAGCGGGGGGTGCCACTTTCGGGGGAGCAGTTCTTC. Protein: CASGWERGVPLSGEQFF. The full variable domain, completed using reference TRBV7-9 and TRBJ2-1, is DTGVSQNPRHKITKRGQNVTFRCDPISEHNRLYWYRQTLGQGPEFLTYFQNEAQLEKSRLLSDRFSAERPKGSFSTLEIQRTEQGDSAMYLCASGWERGVPLSGEQFFGPGTRLTVL.

CDR3 sequence reads: CASSLVGGEGNQPQHF. CDR3 coding DNA: TGTGCCAGCAGCTTGGTGGGGGGAGAGGGCAATCAGCCCCAGCATTTT. V gene TRBV7-8 combines with J gene TRBJ1-5; possible D gene TRBD1, 5 bases. The CDR3 has 16 residues. Germline V gene data show CDR1 as SGHVS and CDR2 as FQNEAQ. V was cut by 3 bases and J by 2 bases, with 14 bases left in between.

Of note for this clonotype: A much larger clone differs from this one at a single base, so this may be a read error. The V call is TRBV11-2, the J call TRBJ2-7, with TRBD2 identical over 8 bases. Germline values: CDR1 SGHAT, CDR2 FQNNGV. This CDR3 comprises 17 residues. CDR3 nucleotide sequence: TGTGCCAGCAACTTAGATAGGTCGGGGGGGAACTCCTACGAGCAGTACTTC. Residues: CASNLDRSGGNSYEQYF.

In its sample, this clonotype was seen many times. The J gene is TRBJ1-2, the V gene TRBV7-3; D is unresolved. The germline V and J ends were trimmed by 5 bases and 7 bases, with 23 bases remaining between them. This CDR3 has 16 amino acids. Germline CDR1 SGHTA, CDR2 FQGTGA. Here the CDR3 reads CASSPAAVVGSSGYTF. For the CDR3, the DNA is TGTGCCAGCAGCCCGGCGGCGGTTGTGGGTAGCTCTGGCTACACCTTC.

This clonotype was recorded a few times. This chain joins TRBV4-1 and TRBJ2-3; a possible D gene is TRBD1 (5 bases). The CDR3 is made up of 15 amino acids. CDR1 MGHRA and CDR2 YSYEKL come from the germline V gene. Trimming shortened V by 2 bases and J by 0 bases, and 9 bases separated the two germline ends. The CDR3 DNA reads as TGCGCCAGCAGCCAATTGGGGCCTAGCACAGATACGCAGTATTTT. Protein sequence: CASSQLGPSTDTQYF.

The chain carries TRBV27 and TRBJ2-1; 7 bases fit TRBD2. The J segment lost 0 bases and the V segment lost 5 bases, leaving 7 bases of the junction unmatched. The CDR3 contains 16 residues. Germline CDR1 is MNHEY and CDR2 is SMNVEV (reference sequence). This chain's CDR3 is CASSTSAGDSYNEQFF. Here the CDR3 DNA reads TGTGCCAGCAGTACGAGCGCGGGGGACTCCTACAATGAGCAGTTCTTC.

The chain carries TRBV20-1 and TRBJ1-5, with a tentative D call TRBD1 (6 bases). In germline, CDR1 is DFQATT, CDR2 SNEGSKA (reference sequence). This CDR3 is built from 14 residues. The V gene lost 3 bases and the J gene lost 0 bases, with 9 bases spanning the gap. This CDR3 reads CSARKQGSNQPQHF. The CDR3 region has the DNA TGCAGTGCTAGGAAACAGGGTAGCAATCAGCCCCAGCATTTT.

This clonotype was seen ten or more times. Here the CDR3 reads CASRVGQGEFEAFF. The CDR3 DNA is TGTGCCAGCAGAGTCGGACAGGGGGAATTTGAAGCTTTCTTT. The J gene is TRBJ1-1, the V gene TRBV2, with 10 bases lining up with TRBD1. Germline-derived CDR1 and CDR2 are SNHLY and FYNNEI. V dropped 6 bases and J dropped 7; count of bases not matched to a gene: 8. The CDR3 consists of 14 residues.

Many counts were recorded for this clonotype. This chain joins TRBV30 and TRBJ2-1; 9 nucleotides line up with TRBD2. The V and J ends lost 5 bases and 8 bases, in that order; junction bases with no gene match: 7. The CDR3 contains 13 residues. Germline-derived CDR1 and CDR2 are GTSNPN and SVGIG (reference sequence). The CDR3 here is CAWASGASDEQFF. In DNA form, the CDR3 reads TGTGCCTGGGCTAGCGGGGCTTCCGATGAGCAGTTCTTC.

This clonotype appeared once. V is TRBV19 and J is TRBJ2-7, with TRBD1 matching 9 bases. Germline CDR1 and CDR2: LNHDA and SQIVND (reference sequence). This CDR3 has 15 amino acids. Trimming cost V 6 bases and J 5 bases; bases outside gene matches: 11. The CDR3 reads CASSHPRGQGNEQYF. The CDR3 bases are TGTGCCAGTAGCCATCCCCGGGGACAGGGAAACGAGCAGTACTTC.

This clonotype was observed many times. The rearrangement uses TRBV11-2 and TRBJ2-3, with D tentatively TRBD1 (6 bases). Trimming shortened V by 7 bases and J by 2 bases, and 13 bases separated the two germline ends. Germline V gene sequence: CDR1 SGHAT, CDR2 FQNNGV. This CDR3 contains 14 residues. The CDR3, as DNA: TGTGCCAGCAAAACAGGGCTACTCACAGATACGCAGTATTTT. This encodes CASKTGLLTDTQYF. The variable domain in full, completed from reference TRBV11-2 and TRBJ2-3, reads EAGVAQSPRYKIIEKRQSVAFWCNPISGHATLYWYQQILGQGPKLLIQFQNNGVVDDSQLPKDRFSAERLKGVDSTLKIQPAKLEDSAVYLCASKTGLLTDTQYFGPGTRLTVL.

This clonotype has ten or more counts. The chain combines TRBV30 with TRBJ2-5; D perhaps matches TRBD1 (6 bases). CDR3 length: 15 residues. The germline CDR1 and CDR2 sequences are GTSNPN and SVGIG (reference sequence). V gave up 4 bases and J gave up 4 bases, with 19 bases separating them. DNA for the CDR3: TGTGCCTGGAACCCCCAGGGGTTCACTCGAGAGACCCAGTACTTC. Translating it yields CAWNPQGFTRETQYF.

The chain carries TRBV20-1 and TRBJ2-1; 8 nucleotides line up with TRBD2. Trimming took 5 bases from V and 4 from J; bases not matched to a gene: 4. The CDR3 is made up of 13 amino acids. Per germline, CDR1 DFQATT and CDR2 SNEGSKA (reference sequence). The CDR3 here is CSAQGLEYNEQFF. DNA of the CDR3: TGCAGTGCTCAGGGACTAGAATACAATGAGCAGTTCTTC.

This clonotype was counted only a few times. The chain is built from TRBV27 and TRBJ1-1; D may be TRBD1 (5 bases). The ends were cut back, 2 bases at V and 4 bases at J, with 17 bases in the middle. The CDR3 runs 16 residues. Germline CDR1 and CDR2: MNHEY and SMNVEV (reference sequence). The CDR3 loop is CASSLRADWGFTEAFF. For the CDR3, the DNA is TGTGCCAGCAGTTTAAGGGCCGATTGGGGGTTCACTGAAGCTTTCTTT.

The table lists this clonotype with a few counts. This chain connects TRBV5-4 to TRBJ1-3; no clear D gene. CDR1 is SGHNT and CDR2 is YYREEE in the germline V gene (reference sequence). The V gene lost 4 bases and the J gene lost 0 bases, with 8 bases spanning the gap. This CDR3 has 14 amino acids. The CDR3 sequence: CASSPQASGNTIYF. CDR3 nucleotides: TGTGCCAGCAGCCCCCAAGCCTCTGGAAACACCATATATTTT.

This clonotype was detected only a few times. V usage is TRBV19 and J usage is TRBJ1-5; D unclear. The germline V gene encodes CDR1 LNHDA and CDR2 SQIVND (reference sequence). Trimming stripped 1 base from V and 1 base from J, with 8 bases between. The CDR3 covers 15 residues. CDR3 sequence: CASSIGVLSNQPQHF. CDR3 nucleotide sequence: TGTGCCAGTAGTATAGGAGTATTGAGCAATCAGCCCCAGCATTTT. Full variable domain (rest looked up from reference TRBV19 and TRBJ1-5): DGGITQSPKYLFRKEGQNVTLSCEQNLNHDAMYWYRQDPGQGLRLIYYSQIVNDFQKGDIAEGYSVSREKKESFPLTVTSAQKNPTAFYLCASSIGVLSNQPQHFGDGTRLSIL.

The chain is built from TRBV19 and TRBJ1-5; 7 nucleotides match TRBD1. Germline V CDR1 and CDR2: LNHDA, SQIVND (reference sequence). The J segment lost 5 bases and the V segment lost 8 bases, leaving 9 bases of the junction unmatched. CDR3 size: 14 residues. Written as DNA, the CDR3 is TGTGCCAGTTCTCCGAACAGGGGTTATCAGCCCCAGCATTTT. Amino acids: CASSPNRGYQPQHF. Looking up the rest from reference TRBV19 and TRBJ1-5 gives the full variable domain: DGGITQSPKYLFRKEGQNVTLSCEQNLNHDAMYWYRQDPGQGLRLIYYSQIVNDFQKGDIAEGYSVSREKKESFPLTVTSAQKNPTAFYLCASSPNRGYQPQHFGDGTRLSIL.

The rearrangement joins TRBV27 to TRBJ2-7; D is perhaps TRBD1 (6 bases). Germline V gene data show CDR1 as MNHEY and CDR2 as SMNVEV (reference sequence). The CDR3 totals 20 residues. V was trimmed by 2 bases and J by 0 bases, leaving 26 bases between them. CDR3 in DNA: TGTGCCAGCAGTTTAAGTGTCTCGGAGTTTCTGGACAGACTCTCCTACGAGCAGTACTTC. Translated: CASSLSVSEFLDRLSYEQYF.

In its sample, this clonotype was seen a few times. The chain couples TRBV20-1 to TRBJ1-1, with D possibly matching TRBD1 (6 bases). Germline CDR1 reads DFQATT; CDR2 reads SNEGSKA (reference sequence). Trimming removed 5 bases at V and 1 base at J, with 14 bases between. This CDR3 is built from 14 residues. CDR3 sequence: CSAARGAGNTEAFF. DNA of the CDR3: TGCAGTGCTGCTCGGGGGGCCGGGAACACTGAAGCTTTCTTT.

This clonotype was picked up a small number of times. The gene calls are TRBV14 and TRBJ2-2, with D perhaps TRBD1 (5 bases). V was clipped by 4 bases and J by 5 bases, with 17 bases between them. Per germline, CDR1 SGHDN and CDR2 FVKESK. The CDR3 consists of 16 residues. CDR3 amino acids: CASSRNRSPQTGELFF. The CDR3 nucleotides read TGTGCCAGCAGCCGAAACAGGTCTCCCCAGACCGGGGAGCTGTTTTTT.

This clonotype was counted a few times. The CDR3, as DNA: TGTGCCAGCAGTCCCTTCGGGCCCCAAGAGACCCAGTACTTC. Protein: CASSPFGPQETQYF. The chain recombines TRBV12-3 or TRBV12-4 with TRBJ2-5; D gene uncertain. Trimming removed 5 bases from V and 1 base from J, with 11 bases in between. The CDR3 is made up of 14 amino acids.

The CDR3 coding sequence is TGTGCCAGCAGTGAATTTGGGGGGAGAGAGACCCAGTACTTC. This codes for CASSEFGGRETQYF. This chain uses TRBV25-1 with TRBJ2-5; maybe TRBD2 (6 bases). Trimming cost V 1 base and J 4 bases, with 10 bases left between them. Looked up from germline, CDR1 is MGHDK and CDR2 is SYGVNS. CDR3 size: 14 residues. The variable domain in full, with the rest retrieved from reference TRBV25-1 and TRBJ2-5, is EADIYQTPRYLVIGTGKKITLECSQTMGHDKMYWYQQDPGMELHLIHYSYGVNSTEKGDLSSESTVSRIRTEHFPLTLESARPSHTSQYLCASSEFGGRETQYFGPGTRLLVL.

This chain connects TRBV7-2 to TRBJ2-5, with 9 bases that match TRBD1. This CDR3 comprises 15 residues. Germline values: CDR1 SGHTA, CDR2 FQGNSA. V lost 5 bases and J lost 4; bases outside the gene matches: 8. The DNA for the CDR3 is TGTGCCAGCAGCCCTTCCGGGACAGGGACAGAGACCCAGTACTTC. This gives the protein CASSPSGTGTETQYF.